This section outlines one T cell receptor (beta chain) sequence together with its context. The table came from immunoSEQ multiplex PCR; TCRdb's copy has only in-frame clones and leaves some out. The table has 550,000 to 850,000 clones, 74% seen once. This entry is derived from a study of shared clonotypes between healthy human individuals. This TCR was recovered from a woman aged 30 to 39 in good health. Sequenced: memory CD4+ T cells sorted from blood. Subset here: CD45RA-negative fraction.

CDR3 loop: CASSLVSTGNTGELFF. DNA of the CDR3: TGTGCCAGCAGTTTAGTTTCGACCGGAAACACCGGGGAGCTGTTTTTT. The chain carries TRBV28 and TRBJ2-2; D unresolved. The germline V and J ends were trimmed by 2 bases and 2 bases, with 12 bases remaining between them. The CDR3 totals 16 residues. Germline V CDR1 and CDR2: MDHEN, SYDVKM.